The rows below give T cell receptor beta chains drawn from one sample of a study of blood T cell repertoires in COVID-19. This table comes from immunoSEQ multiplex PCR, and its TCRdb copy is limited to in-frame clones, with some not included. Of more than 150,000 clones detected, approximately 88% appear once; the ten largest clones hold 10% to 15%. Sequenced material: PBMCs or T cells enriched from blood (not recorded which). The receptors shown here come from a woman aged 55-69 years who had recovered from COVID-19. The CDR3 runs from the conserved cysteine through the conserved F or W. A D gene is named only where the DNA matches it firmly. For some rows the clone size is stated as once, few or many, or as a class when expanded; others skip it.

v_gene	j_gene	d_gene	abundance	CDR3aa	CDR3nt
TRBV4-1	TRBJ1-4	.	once	CASSLPGARGEKLFF	TGCGCCAGCAGCCTTCCAGGGGCGCGTGGGGAAAAACTGTTTTTT
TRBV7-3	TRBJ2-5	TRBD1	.	CASGQGTGETQYF	TGTGCCAGCGGACAGGGCACGGGAGAGACCCAGTACTTC
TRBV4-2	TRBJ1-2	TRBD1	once	CASSQAGTGGYGYTF	TGTGCCAGCAGCCAAGCCGGGACAGGCGGCTATGGCTACACCTTC
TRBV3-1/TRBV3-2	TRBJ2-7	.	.	CASSQMKWSRKRYEQYF	TGTGCCAGCAGCCAAATGAAGTGGAGTAGAAAAAGGTACGAGCAGTACTTC
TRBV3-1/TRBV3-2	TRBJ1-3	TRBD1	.	CASRQQGKSGNTIYF	TGTGCCAGCAGACAACAGGGGAAGTCTGGAAACACCATATATTTT
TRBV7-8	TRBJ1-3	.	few	CASSLMGLGNTIYF	TGTGCCAGCAGCTTGATGGGGCTTGGGAACACCATATATTTT
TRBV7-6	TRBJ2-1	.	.	CASSLDLPRQDTSEQFF	TGTGCCAGCAGCTTAGACCTTCCGAGACAGGATACTTCTGAGCAGTTCTTC
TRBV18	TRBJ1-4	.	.	CASSPRGSDEKLFF	TGTGCCAGCTCACCCAGGGGATCCGATGAAAAACTGTTTTTT
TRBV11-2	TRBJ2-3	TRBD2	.	CASWPGIAGFTDTQYF	TGTGCCAGTTGGCCCGGGATAGCGGGATTCACAGATACGCAGTATTTT
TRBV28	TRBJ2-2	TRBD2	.	CASQAGVYTEELFF	TGTGCCAGCCAAGCGGGAGTCTACACCGAGGAGCTGTTTTTT
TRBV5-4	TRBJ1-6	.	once	CASSPSGRGIYNSPLHF	TGTGCCAGCAGCCCCAGCGGCAGGGGTATCTATAATTCACCCCTCCACTTT
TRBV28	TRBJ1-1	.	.	CASSLGLQGRRGTEAFF	TGTGCCAGCAGTTTAGGTTTGCAGGGCCGCAGGGGCACTGAAGCTTTCTTT
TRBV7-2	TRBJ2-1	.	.	CASSLVGRVNEQFF	TGTGCCAGCAGCTTAGTGGGGCGAGTCAATGAGCAGTTCTTC
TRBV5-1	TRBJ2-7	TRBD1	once	CASSFMGQGMNEQYF	TGCGCCAGCAGCTTTATGGGACAGGGGATGAACGAGCAGTACTTC
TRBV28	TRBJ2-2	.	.	CASRTAGITGELFF	TGTGCCAGCAGGACCGCCGGGATCACCGGGGAGCTGTTTTTT
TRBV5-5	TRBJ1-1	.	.	CASSFSGMNTEAFF	TGTGCCAGCAGCTTCTCCGGGATGAACACTGAAGCTTTCTTT
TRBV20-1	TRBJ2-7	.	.	CSATNRYEQYF	TGCAGTGCCACCAACAGGTACGAGCAGTACTTC
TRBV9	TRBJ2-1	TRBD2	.	CASSVLAGGYEQFF	TGTGCCAGCAGCGTTCTAGCGGGAGGGTATGAGCAGTTCTTC
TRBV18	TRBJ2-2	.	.	CASSPNSLAAGELFF	TGTGCCAGCTCACCGAACAGTCTAGCCGCCGGGGAGCTGTTTTTT
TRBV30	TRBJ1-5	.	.	CAWTGGGNQPQHF	TGTGCCTGGACCGGGGGAGGCAATCAGCCCCAGCATTTT
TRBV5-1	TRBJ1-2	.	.	CASRYDGNYGYTF	TGCGCCAGCAGGTACGACGGGAACTATGGCTACACCTTC
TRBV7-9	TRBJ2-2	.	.	CASSPAGFGELFF	TGTGCCAGCAGCCCGGCCGGGTTCGGGGAGCTGTTTTTT
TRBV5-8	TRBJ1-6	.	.	CASSSRPRRGVGSPLHF	TGTGCCAGCAGCTCCCGACCTCGTCGGGGGGTAGGTTCACCCCTCCACTTT
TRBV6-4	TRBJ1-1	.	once	CASSDVGGTKAFF	TGTGCCAGCAGTGACGTGGGAGGGACTAAAGCTTTCTTT
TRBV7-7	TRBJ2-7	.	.	CASSPQLASPYEQYF	TGTGCCAGCAGCCCGCAGTTGGCTAGCCCCTACGAGCAGTACTTC
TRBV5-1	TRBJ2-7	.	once	CASSLGPSVLSYEQYF	TGCGCCAGCAGCTTGGGTCCTAGCGTCCTCTCCTACGAGCAGTACTTC
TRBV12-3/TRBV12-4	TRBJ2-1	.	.	CASMELYNEQFF	TGTGCCAGCATGGAGCTCTACAATGAGCAGTTCTTC
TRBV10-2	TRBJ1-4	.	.	CASGGLSWSEKLFF	TGCGCCAGCGGGGGCCTCAGCTGGAGCGAAAAACTGTTTTTT
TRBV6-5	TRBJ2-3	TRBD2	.	CASRRAGGITQYF	TGTGCCAGCAGAAGAGCGGGGGGAATTACGCAGTATTTT
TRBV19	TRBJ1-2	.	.	CASSTQHTTETTYGYTF	TGTGCCAGTAGTACCCAACACACGACAGAAACCACCTATGGCTACACCTTC
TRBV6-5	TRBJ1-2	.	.	CAMTVGADYGYTF	TGTGCCATGACGGTGGGGGCGGACTATGGCTACACCTTC
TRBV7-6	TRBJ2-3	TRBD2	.	CASSLGLAGTDTQYF	TGTGCCAGCAGCTTAGGACTAGCGGGCACAGATACGCAGTATTTT
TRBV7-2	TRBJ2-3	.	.	CASSASAGTDTQYF	TGTGCCAGCAGCGCCTCTGCGGGCACAGATACGCAGTATTTT
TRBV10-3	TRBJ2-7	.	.	CAISESRGNEQYF	TGTGCCATCAGTGAGTCGAGGGGGAACGAGCAGTACTTC
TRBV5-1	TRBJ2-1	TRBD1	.	CASSFGQGDREQFF	TGCGCCAGCAGCTTCGGACAGGGGGACCGTGAGCAGTTCTTC
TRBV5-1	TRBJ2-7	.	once	CASSLSSSYEQYF	TGCGCCAGCAGCTTGTCTTCCTCCTACGAGCAGTACTTC
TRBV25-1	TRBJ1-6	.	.	CASRGATYNSPLHF	TGTGCCAGCAGGGGGGCGACCTATAATTCACCCCTCCACTTT
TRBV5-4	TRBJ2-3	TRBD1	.	CASSPARQGGTDTQYF	TGTGCCAGCAGCCCGGCCCGACAGGGTGGTACAGATACGCAGTATTTT
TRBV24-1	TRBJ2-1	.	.	CATSDLGQGLNNEQFF	TGTGCCACCAGTGATTTAGGGCAGGGGTTGAACAATGAGCAGTTCTTC
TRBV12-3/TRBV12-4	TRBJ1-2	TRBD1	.	CASKRTGFYGYTF	TGTGCCAGCAAGAGGACAGGGTTCTATGGCTACACCTTC
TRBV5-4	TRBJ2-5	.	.	CATSVHQETQYF	TGTGCCACCTCAGTCCACCAAGAGACCCAGTACTTC
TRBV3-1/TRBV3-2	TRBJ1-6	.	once	CASSQLTGLNSPLHF	TGTGCCAGCAGCCAATTAACAGGCCTAAATTCACCCCTCCACTTT
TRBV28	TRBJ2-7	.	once	CASSKGTSYEQYF	TGTGCCAGCAGTAAAGGGACTTCCTACGAGCAGTACTTC